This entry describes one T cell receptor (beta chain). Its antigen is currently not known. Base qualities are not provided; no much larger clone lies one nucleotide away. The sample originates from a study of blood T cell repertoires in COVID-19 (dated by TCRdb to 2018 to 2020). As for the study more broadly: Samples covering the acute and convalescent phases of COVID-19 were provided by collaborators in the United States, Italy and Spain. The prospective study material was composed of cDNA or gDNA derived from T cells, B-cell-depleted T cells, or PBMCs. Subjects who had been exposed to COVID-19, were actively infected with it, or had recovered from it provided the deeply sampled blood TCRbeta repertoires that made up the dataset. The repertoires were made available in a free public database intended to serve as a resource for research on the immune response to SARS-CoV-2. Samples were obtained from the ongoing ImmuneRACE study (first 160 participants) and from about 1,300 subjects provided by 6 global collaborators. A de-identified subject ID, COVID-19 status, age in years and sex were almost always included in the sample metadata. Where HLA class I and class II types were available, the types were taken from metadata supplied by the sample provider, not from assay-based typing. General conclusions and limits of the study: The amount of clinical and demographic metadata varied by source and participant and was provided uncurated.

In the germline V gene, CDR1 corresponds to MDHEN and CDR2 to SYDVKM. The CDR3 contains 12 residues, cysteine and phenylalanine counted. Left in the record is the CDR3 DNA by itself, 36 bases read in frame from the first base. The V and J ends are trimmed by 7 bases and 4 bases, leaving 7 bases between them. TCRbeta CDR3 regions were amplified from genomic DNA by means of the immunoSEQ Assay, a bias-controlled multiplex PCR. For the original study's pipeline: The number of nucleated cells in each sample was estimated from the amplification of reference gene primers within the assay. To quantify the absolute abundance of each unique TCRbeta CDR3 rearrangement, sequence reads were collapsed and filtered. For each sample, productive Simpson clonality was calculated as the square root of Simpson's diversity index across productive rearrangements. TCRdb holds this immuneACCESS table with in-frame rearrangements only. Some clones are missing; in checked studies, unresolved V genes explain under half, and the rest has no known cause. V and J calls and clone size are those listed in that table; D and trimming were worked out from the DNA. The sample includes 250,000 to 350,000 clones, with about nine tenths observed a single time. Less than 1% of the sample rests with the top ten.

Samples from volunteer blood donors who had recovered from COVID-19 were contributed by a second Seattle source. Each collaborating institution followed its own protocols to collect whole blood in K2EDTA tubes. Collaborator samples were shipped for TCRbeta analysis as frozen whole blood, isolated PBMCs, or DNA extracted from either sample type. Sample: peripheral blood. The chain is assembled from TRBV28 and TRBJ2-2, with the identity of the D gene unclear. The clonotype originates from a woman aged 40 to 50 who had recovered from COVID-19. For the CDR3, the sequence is CASNLFTGELFF. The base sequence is TGTGCCAGCAACCTATTCACCGGGGAGCTGTTTTTT.